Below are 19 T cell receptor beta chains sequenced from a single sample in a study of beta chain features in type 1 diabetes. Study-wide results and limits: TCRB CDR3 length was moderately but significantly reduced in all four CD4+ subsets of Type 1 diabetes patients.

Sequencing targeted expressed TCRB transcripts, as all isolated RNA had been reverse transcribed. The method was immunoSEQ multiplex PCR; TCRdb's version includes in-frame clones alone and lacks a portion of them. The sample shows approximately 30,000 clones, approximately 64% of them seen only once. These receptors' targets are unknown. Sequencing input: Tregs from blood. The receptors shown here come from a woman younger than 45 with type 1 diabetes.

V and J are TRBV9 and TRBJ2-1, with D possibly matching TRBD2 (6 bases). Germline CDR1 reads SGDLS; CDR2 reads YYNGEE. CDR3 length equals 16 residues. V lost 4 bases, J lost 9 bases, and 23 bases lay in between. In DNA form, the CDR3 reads TGTGCCAGCAGCCTCTTGGGGTCCAGGTTGGGGGGTGAGCAGTTCTTC. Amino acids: CASSLLGSRLGGEQFF.

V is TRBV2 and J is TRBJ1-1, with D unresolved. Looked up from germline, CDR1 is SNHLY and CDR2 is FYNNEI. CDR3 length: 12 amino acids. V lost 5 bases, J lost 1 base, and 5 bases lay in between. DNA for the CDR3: TGTGCCAGCAGTCGACAGAACACTGAAGCTTTCTTT. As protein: CASSRQNTEAFF.

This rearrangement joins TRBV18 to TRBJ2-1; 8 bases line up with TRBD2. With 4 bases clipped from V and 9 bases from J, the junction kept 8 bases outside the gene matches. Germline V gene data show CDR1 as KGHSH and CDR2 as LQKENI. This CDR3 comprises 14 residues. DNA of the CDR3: TGTGCCAGCTCACTCTTACCGGGAGGGAGTGAGCAGTTCTTC. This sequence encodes CASSLLPGGSEQFF.

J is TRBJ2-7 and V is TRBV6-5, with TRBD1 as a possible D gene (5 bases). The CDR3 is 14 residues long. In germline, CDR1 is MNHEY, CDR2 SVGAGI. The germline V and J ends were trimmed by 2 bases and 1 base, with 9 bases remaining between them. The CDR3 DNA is TGTGCCAGCAGTTACACACGGACATCCTACGAGCAGTACTTC. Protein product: CASSYTRTSYEQYF.

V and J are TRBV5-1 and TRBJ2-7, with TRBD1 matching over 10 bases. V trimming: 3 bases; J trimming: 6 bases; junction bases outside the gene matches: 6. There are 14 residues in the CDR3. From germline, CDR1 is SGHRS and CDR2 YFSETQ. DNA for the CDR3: TGCGCCAGCAGCTCGACAGGGGGCAGGGGCGAGCAGTACTTC. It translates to CASSSTGGRGEQYF.

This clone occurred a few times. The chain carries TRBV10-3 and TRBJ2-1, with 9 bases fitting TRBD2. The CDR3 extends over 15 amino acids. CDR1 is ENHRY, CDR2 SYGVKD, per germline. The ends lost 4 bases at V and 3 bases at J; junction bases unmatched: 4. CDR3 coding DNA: TGTGCCATCAGTGGGGCTAGCGGGAACTACAATGAGCAGTTCTTC. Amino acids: CAISGASGNYNEQFF.

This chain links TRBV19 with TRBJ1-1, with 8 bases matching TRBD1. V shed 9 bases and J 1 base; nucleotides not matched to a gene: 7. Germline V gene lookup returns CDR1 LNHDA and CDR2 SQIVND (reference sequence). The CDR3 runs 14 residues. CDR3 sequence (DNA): TGTGCCAGCCGACAGGGGTACACGAACACTGAAGCTTTCTTT. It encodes CASRQGYTNTEAFF.

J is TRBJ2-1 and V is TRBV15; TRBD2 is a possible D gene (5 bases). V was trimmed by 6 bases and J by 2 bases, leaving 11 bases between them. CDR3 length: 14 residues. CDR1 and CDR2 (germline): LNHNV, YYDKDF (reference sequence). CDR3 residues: CATSRLSTYNEQFF. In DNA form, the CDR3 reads TGTGCCACCAGTAGACTATCGACCTACAATGAGCAGTTCTTC.

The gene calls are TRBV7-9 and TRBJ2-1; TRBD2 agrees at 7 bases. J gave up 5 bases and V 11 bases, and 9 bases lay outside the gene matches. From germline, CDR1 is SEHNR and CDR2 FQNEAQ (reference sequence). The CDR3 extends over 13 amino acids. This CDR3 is CAGGGASHNEQFF. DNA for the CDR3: TGTGCCGGCGGGGGAGCAAGCCACAATGAGCAGTTCTTC.

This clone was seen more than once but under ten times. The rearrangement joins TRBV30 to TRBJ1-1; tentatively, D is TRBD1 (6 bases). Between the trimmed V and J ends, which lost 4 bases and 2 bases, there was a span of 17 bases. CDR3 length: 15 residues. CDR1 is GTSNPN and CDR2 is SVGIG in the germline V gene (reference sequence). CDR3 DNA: TGTGCCTGGAACGGGGGGCGAGAGCCTAACACTGAAGCTTTCTTT. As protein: CAWNGGREPNTEAFF.

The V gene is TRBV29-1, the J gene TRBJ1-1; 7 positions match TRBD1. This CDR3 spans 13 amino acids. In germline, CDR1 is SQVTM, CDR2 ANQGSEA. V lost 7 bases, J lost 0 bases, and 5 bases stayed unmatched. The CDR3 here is CSADQGVNTEAFF. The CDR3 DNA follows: TGCAGCGCCGACCAGGGGGTGAACACTGAAGCTTTCTTT. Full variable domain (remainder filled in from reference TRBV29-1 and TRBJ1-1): SAVISQKPSRDICQRGTSLTIQCQVDSQVTMMFWYRQQPGQSLTLIATANQGSEATYESGFVIDKFPISRPNLTFSTLTVSNMSPEDSSIYLCSADQGVNTEAFFGQGTRLTVV.

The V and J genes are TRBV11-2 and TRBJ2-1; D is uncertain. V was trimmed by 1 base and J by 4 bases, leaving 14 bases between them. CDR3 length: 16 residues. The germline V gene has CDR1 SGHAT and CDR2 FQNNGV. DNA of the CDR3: TGTGCCAGCAGCTTAGGCTCAAGTCGTCGGTACAATGAGCAGTTCTTC. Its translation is CASSLGSSRRYNEQFF.

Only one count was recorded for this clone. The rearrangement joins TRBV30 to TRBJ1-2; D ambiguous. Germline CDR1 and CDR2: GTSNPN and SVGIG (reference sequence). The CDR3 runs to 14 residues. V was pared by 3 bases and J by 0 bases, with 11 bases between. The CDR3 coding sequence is TGTGCCTGGAGCATCGAACATTCTAACTATGGCTACACCTTC. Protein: CAWSIEHSNYGYTF.

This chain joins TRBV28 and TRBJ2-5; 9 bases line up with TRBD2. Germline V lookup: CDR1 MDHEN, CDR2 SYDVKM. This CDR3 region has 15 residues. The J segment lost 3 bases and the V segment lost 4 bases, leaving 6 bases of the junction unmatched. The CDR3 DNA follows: TGTGCCAGCAGTTCGGGCGGGAGGGCCGAAGAGACCCAGTACTTC. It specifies CASSSGGRAEETQYF.

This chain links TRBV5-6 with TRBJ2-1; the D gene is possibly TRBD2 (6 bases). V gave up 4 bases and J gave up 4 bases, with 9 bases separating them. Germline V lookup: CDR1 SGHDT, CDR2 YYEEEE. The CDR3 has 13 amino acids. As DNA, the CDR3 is TGTGCCAGCAGCGTAGGGACTTACAATGAGCAGTTCTTC. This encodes CASSVGTYNEQFF.

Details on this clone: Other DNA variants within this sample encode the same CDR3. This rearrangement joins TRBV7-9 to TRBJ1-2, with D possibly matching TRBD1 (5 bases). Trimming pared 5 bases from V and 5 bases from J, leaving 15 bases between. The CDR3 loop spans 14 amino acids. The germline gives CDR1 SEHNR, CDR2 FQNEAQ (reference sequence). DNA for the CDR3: TGTGCCAGCAGCGAAGGACAAGCCGGATATGGCTACACCTTC. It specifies CASSEGQAGYGYTF.

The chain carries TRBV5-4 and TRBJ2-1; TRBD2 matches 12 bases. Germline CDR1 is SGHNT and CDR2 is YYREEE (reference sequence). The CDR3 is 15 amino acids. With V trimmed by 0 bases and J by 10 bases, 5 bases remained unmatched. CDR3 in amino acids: CASSLGLAGGREQFF. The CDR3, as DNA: TGTGCCAGCAGCTTGGGGCTAGCGGGAGGGAGAGAGCAGTTCTTC.

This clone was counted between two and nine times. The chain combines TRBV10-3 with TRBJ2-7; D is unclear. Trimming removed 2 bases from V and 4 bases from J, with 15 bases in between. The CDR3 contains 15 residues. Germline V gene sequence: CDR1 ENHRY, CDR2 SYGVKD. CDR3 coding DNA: TGTGCCATCAGTGAGGACCCGGGTCTACGATACGAGCAGTACTTC. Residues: CAISEDPGLRYEQYF.

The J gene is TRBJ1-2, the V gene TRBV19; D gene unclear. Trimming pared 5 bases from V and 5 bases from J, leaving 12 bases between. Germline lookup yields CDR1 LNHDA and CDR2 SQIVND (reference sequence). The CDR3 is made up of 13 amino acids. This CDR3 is CASSPAIQYGYTF. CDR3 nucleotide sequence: TGTGCCAGTAGTCCGGCTATACAGTATGGCTACACCTTC.